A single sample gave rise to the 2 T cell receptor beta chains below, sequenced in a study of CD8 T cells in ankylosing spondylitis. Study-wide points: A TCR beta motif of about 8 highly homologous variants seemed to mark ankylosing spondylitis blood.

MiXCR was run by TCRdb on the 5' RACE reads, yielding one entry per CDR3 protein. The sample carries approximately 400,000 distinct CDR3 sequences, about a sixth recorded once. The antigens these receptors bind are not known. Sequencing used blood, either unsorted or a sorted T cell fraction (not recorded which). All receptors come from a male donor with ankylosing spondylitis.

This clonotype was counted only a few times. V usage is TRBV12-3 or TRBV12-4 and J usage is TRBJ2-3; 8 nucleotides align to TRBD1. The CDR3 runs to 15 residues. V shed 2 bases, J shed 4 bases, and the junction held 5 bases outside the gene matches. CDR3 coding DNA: TGTGCCAGCAGTTTATCGGGACAGGCCCCAGATACGCAGTATTTT. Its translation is CASSLSGQAPDTQYF.

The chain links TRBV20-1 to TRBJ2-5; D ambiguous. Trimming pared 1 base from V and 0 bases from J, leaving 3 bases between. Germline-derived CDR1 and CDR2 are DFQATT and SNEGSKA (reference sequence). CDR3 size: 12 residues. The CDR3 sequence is CSARGYQETQYF. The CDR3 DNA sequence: TGCAGTGCTAGAGGGTACCAAGAGACCCAGTACTTC.